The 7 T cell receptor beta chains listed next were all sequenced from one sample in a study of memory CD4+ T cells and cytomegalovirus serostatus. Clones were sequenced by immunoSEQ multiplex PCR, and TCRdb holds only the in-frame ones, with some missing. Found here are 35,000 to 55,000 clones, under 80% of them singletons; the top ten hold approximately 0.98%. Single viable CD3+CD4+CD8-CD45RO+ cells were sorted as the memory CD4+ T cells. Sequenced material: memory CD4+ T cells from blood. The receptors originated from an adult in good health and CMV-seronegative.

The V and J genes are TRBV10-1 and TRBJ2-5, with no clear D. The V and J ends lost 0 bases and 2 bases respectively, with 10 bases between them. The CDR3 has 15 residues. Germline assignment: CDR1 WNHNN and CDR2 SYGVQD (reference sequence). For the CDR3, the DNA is TGCGCCAGCAGTGAGTCTGTGTGCAGGCAAGAGACCCAGTACTTC. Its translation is CASSESVCRQETQYF.

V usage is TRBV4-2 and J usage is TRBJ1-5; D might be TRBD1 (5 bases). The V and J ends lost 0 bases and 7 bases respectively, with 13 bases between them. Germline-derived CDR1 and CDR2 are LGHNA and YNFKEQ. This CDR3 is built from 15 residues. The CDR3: CASSQDSRADQPQHF. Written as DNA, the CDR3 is TGTGCCAGCAGCCAAGATAGCAGGGCTGACCAGCCCCAGCATTTT.

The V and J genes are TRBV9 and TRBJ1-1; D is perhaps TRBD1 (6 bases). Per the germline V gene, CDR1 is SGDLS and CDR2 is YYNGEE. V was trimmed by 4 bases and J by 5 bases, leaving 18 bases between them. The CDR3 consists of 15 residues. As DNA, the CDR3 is TGTGCCAGCAGCCGCGCCCGGGGGGGCCTTACTGAAGCTTTCTTT. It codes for CASSRARGGLTEAFF.

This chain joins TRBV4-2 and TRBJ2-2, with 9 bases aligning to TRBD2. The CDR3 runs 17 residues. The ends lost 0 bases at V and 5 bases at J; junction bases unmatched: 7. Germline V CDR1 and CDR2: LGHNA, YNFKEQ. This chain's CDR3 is CASSQDLGTSKTGELFF. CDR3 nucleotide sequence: TGTGCCAGCAGCCAAGATTTAGGGACTAGCAAAACCGGGGAGCTGTTTTTT.

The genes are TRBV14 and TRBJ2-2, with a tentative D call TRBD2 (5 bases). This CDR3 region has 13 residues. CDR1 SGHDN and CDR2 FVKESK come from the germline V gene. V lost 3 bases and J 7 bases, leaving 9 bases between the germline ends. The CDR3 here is CASSHRLIGELFF. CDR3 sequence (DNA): TGTGCCAGCAGCCACCGACTAATCGGGGAGCTGTTTTTT.

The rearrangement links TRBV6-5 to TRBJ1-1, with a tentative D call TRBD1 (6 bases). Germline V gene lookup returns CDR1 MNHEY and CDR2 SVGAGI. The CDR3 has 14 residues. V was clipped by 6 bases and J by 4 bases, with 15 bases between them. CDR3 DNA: TGTGCCAGCAGCGGAACAGGGATCCGCACTGAAGCTTTCTTT. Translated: CASSGTGIRTEAFF.

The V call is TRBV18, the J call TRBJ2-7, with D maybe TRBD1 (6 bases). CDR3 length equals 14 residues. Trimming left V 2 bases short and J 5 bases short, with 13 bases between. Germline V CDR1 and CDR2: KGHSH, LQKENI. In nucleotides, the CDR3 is TGTGCCAGCTCACCAGCCGGACAGAAGAACGAGCAGTACTTC. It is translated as CASSPAGQKNEQYF.